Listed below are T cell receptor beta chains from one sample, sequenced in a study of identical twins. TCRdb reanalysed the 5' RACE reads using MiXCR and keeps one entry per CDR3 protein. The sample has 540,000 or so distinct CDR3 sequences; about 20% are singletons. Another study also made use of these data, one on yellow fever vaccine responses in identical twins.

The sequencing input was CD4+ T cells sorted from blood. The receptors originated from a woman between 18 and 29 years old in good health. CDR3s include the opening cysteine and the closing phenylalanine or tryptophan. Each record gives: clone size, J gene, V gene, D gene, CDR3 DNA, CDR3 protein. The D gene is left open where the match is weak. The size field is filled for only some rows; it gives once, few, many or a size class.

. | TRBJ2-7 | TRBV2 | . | TGTGCCAGCAGTGAAGTAGTTGCGGGGCGACGGTACGAGCAGTACTTC | CASSEVVAGRRYEQYF
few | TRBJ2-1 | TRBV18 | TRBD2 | TGTGCCAGCTCACCCACCCCGGGACTAGCGGTCAACAATGAGCAGTTCTTC | CASSPTPGLAVNNEQFF
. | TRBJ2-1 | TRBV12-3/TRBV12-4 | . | TGTGCCAGCAGTTTAGTTGGGAGTCTATATGAGCAGTTCTTC | CASSLVGSLYEQFF
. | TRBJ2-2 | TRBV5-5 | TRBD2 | TGTGCCAGCAGTACGGGACTAGCGGGGGGCAACACCGGGGAGCTGTTTTTT | CASSTGLAGGNTGELFF
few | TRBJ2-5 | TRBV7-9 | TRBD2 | TGTGCCAGCAGCCAACTAGCGGGGGTGGAGACCCAGTACTTC | CASSQLAGVETQYF
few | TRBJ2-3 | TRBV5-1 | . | TGCGCCAGCAGCTTTACCCGGGGAGGAGGGGTAGATACGCAGTATTTT | CASSFTRGGGVDTQYF
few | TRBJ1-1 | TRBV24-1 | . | TGTGCCACCAGATTGACAGGCTTAACTGAAGCTTTCTTT | CATRLTGLTEAFF
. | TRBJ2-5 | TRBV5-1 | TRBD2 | TGCGCCAGCAGCACACTGACTAGCGGGCAAGAGACCCAGTACTTC | CASSTLTSGQETQYF
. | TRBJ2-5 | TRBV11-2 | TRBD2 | TGTGCCAGCAGTTCGCCCCCGTTCCTGGGACTAGCGGGAGAAGAGACCCAGTACTTC | CASSSPPFLGLAGEETQYF
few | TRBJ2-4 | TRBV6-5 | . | TGTGCCAGCAGTTACGGTGGTTCCACCAAAAACATTCAGTACTTC | CASSYGGSTKNIQYF
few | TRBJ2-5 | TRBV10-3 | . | TGTGCCATCAGTGGCGGGGTCCGGGAGACCCAGTACTTC | CAISGGVRETQYF
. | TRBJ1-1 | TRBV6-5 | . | TGTGCCAGCAGTGGCCGCACTGAAGCTTTCTTT | CASSGRTEAFF
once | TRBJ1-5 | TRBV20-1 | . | TGCAGTGCTAGAGATGGCACATATAGCAATCAGCCCCAGCATTTT | CSARDGTYSNQPQHF
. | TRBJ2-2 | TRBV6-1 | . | TGTGCCAGCAGAACGCTAGGACAGCAAGTCGCCGGGGAGCTGTTTTTT | CASRTLGQQVAGELFF
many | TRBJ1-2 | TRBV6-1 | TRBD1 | TGTGCCACCTCCCCCAGGACAGGGGGGGACTATGGCTACACCTTC | CATSPRTGGDYGYTF
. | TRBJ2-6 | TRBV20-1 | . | TGCAGTGCTGTACGTTCTGGGGCCAACGTCCTGACTTTC | CSAVRSGANVLTF
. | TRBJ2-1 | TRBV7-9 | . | TGTGCCAGCAGCCCCACCCCTGGACAGAGACTTAATGAGCAGTTCTTC | CASSPTPGQRLNEQFF
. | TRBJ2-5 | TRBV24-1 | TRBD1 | TGTGCCACCAGTGATCCCTTGGACAGGGGCCAAGAGGCCCAGTACTTC | CATSDPLDRGQEAQYF
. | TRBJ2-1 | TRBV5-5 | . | TGTGCCAGCAGCCCAGCACATGGAGCTTGGGAGCAGTTCTTC | CASSPAHGAWEQFF
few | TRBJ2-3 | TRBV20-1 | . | TGCAGTGCTGCCAACAGGGATACGCAGTATTTT | CSAANRDTQYF
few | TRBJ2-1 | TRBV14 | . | TGTGCCAGCAGCAGACGAGCCTGGGAGTCCTACAATGAGCAGTTCTTC | CASSRRAWESYNEQFF
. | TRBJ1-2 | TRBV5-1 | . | TGCGCCAGCAGCTTGGCCCCGACAGCCTATGGCTACACCTTC | CASSLAPTAYGYTF
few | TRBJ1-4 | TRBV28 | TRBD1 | TGTGCCAGCAGCCGCACCCGGGACAGTTATGAAAAACTGTTTTTT | CASSRTRDSYEKLFF
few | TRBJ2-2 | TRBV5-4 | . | TGTGCCAGCAGCTTGGAATTAATTTGGTCCCCCTTTAACACCGGGGAGCTGTTTTTT | CASSLELIWSPFNTGELFF
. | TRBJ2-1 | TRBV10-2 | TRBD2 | TGCGCCAGCAGCGACAGGTCCGGTACTAGCGGGAGGGACTCCTACAATGAGCAGTTCTTC | CASSDRSGTSGRDSYNEQFF
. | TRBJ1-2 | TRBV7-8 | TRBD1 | TGTGCCAGCAGCTCCGGACAGGGGGCGCAGGGCTACACCTTC | CASSSGQGAQGYTF
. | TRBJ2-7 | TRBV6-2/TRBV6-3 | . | TGTGCTACAGCCGGGGCGGACTCCTACGAGCAGTACTTC | CATAGADSYEQYF
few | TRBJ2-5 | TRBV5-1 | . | TGCGCCAGCAAGGCCCGAATTCTGGAGACCCAGTACTTC | CASKARILETQYF
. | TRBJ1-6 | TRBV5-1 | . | TGCGCCAGCAGCTTGGAAGGGGTTAGGAATTCACCCCTCCACTTT | CASSLEGVRNSPLHF
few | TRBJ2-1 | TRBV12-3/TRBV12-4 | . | TGTGCCAGCAGGGGAGGGGGTTACTACAATGAGCAGTTCTTC | CASRGGGYYNEQFF